These T cell receptor beta chains were read from a single sample in a study of blood T cell repertoires in COVID-19. Only in-frame clones appear in the TCRdb table, and some are missing; sequencing was by immunoSEQ multiplex PCR. Of 300,000 to 350,000 clones listed, approximately 85% were seen once; the top ten hold around 2.2%. Sample: PBMCs or T cells enriched from blood (not recorded which). The receptors derive from a man aged 30-40 years who had recovered from COVID-19. Both conserved end residues are part of each CDR3. The order of the fields is CDR3 DNA, CDR3 protein, D gene, J gene, CDR3 length, V gene, clone size. A D gene is named only where the DNA matches it firmly. A clone size is listed for some rows: how often the clone was seen (once, few, many), or a class if it is expanded.

DNA: TGTGCCAGCAGCCCATATGGGGGGGGATCGAGCAATCAGCCCCAGCATTTT
CDR3: CASSPYGGGSSNQPQHF
D: .
J: TRBJ1-5
length: 17
V: TRBV3-1/TRBV3-2
size: .

DNA: TGTGCCTGGAGTGTACCGCGAAGGGGGGGCACCGGGGAGCTGTTTTTT
CDR3: CAWSVPRRGGTGELFF
D: .
J: TRBJ2-2
length: 16
V: TRBV30
size: .

DNA: TGTGCCAGCAGCCCCCCTCGGAATGAGCAGTTCTTC
CDR3: CASSPPRNEQFF
D: .
J: TRBJ2-1
length: 12
V: TRBV7-8
size: .

DNA: TGCGCCAGCAGCTGGACTAGCGGGGAAGCCTACGAGCAGTACTTC
CDR3: CASSWTSGEAYEQYF
D: TRBD2
J: TRBJ2-7
length: 15
V: TRBV5-1
size: .

DNA: TGTGCCAGTAGTACACAGGGGAACACTGAAGCTTTCTTT
CDR3: CASSTQGNTEAFF
D: .
J: TRBJ1-1
length: 13
V: TRBV19
size: .

DNA: TGTGCCAGCAGCTTAGGCGAAGGGGGGAACACTGAAGCTTTCTTT
CDR3: CASSLGEGGNTEAFF
D: .
J: TRBJ1-1
length: 15
V: TRBV7-2
size: .

DNA: TGTGCCACACGCCAGGGGGCTGGGACCGGGGAGCTGTTTTTT
CDR3: CATRQGAGTGELFF
D: TRBD1
J: TRBJ2-2
length: 14
V: TRBV19
size: .

DNA: TGTGCCAGCAGCGCAGGGCAGGGGGCCAACGAGCAGTACTTC
CDR3: CASSAGQGANEQYF
D: TRBD1
J: TRBJ2-7
length: 14
V: TRBV7-9
size: .

DNA: TGTGCTACTACCTCCTCTGGAAACACCATATATTTT
CDR3: CATTSSGNTIYF
D: .
J: TRBJ1-3
length: 12
V: TRBV6-5
size: .

DNA: TGTGCCAGCAGTGAATTGCAGGGCGCTGGCACCGGGGAGCTGTTTTTT
CDR3: CASSELQGAGTGELFF
D: .
J: TRBJ2-2
length: 16
V: TRBV6-4
size: .

DNA: TGTGCCAGCAGCTTAGCTAGCGGGGGGAATCACGAGCAGTACTTC
CDR3: CASSLASGGNHEQYF
D: TRBD2
J: TRBJ2-7
length: 15
V: TRBV7-2
size: .

DNA: TGTGCCAGTAGTCCCCAGCAGGGGCAGAGTTCTGGCTACACCTTC
CDR3: CASSPQQGQSSGYTF
D: .
J: TRBJ1-2
length: 15
V: TRBV19
size: .

DNA: TGTGCCAGCAGAAGGGGGGGGACAGGCAACTCTCCGAACACCGGGGAGCTGTTTTTT
CDR3: CASRRGGTGNSPNTGELFF
D: .
J: TRBJ2-2
length: 19
V: TRBV28
size: .

DNA: TGTGCCAGCAGCCACAGGGGTAATTCACCCCTCCACTTT
CDR3: CASSHRGNSPLHF
D: TRBD1
J: TRBJ1-6
length: 13
V: TRBV5-4
size: .

DNA: TGCGCCAGCAGCCAAGAGCGGGGACGCTATGGCTACACCTTC
CDR3: CASSQERGRYGYTF
D: .
J: TRBJ1-2
length: 14
V: TRBV4-3
size: .

DNA: TGTGCCAGCAGTTTAACAGGGGACCAGCCCCAGCATTTT
CDR3: CASSLTGDQPQHF
D: TRBD1
J: TRBJ1-5
length: 13
V: TRBV12-3/TRBV12-4
size: .

DNA: TGTGCCATCCCGGGACAGGGTGGCTATGGCTACACCTTC
CDR3: CAIPGQGGYGYTF
D: TRBD1
J: TRBJ1-2
length: 13
V: TRBV12-3/TRBV12-4
size: .

DNA: TGTGCCAGCAGTACGCGGGGGGTCACAGATACGCAGTATTTT
CDR3: CASSTRGVTDTQYF
D: TRBD2
J: TRBJ2-3
length: 14
V: TRBV2
size: .

DNA: TGTGCCAGCAGCTTAGTGGGGGGTAGCAATCAGCCCCAGCATTTT
CDR3: CASSLVGGSNQPQHF
D: .
J: TRBJ1-5
length: 15
V: TRBV7-2
size: .

DNA: TGTGCCAGCAGCCAAGGCCCGACAGGGGGCAATGAAAAACTGTTTTTT
CDR3: CASSQGPTGGNEKLFF
D: TRBD1
J: TRBJ1-4
length: 16
V: TRBV4-2
size: .

DNA: TGTGCCAGCAGCCAAGTAGCCGCGACAGCCAACACTGAAGCTTTCTTT
CDR3: CASSQVAATANTEAFF
D: .
J: TRBJ1-1
length: 16
V: TRBV4-2
size: once

DNA: TGCGCCAGCAGCTTGGTTCCAGGACAGGACAAGGGCTACACCTTC
CDR3: CASSLVPGQDKGYTF
D: TRBD1
J: TRBJ1-2
length: 15
V: TRBV5-1
size: once

DNA: TGCGCCAGCAGCCAAGTATTACTGGTTCGGGACATCACCTTC
CDR3: CASSQVLLVRDITF
D: .
J: TRBJ1-2
length: 14
V: TRBV4-3
size: .

DNA: TGCGCCAGCAGCTTGTTTGGACAGGGGGAATCACCCCTCCACTTT
CDR3: CASSLFGQGESPLHF
D: TRBD1
J: TRBJ1-6
length: 15
V: TRBV5-1
size: .

DNA: TGTGCCAGCAGCCAAGACAGGGCGTCTGGAAACACCATATATTTT
CDR3: CASSQDRASGNTIYF
D: .
J: TRBJ1-3
length: 15
V: TRBV4-2
size: .

DNA: TGCGCCAGCAGCCAGCAAGGCAGGGGAGGGAATGGAAACACCATATATTTT
CDR3: CASSQQGRGGNGNTIYF
D: .
J: TRBJ1-3
length: 17
V: TRBV5-1
size: .

DNA: TGTGCCAGCAGCGCTCGGGACATTTATACTGAAGCTTTCTTT
CDR3: CASSARDIYTEAFF
D: .
J: TRBJ1-1
length: 14
V: TRBV3-1/TRBV3-2
size: .